This T cell receptor (beta chain) was captured in a study of T-cell reconstitution after alpha-beta-depleted transplantation in children. A note on this clonotype: Its antigen is not identified.

The CDR3 totals 13 residues. The germline V and J ends were trimmed by 3 bases and 7 bases, with 15 bases remaining between them. Germline V gene data show CDR1 as DFQATT and CDR2 as SNEGSKA (reference sequence). A library of TCRbeta sequences, prepared with unique molecular identifiers, was generated. TCRdb re-called the PCR reads through MiXCR, storing one row per CDR3 protein. Seen here are 610,000 or so distinct CDR3 sequences, 27% observed once, and the top ten hold about 35%. Findings and limits, study-wide: Where alpha-beta T cells came from about two months after transplant was reportedly several hundred expanded graft clones. Among T cells one year after transplant, newly produced cells accounted for most counts and diversity. Surviving thymic progenitors and recipient T cells were the source of high TCRbeta diversity at day 60 in some patients.

The origin of this receptor is a boy younger than two with Wiskott-Aldrich syndrome, due to receive a stem cell transplant. The sequenced sample was PBMCs, obtained before TCRalphabeta/CD19-depleted stem cell transplant. The chain uses TRBV20-1 and TRBJ1-2; D is unclear. The CDR3 region is CSASEDGWSGYTF. The DNA for the CDR3 is TGCAGTGCTAGTGAAGACGGTTGGAGTGGCTACACCTTC.